The entry that follows covers one T cell receptor beta chain sequence. Its antigen is unknown. V was trimmed by 4 bases and J by 8 bases, leaving 11 bases between them. Germline V gene sequence: CDR1 GTSNPN, CDR2 SVGIG (reference sequence). CDR3 length: 12 residues. The sample's treatment: 15 to 20 received Ad26.COV2.S at low or high dose, single or two shots; about 5 received placebo; per-sample allocation not given. All samples were drawn on day 63, counting from the first vaccine or placebo injection. This sample was taken from a study of Ad26.COV2.S vaccination and SARS-CoV-2 variants. Study as a whole: Within the COV1001 Ad26.COV2.S trial arm, the donor was enrolled. The study gave Ad26.COV2.S intramuscularly, once or twice 56 days apart.

Study-wide results and limits: Vaccinees reportedly had broad spike-specific CD8+ and CD4+ T cell responses. Total T cell responses, in the TCR breadth and depth analyses, may have been underestimated.

Assay: immunoSEQ multiplex PCR; the TCRdb copy retains only in-frame clones and omits some. In the table there are about 250,000 clones, 87% of which are singletons. This TCR was recovered from a person between 18 and 60 years old who received the Ad26.COV2.S COVID-19 vaccine or a placebo. This material consisted of peripheral blood, taken in a trial of Ad26.COV2.S vaccine versus placebo. The rearrangement links TRBV30 to TRBJ1-4; the D gene is possibly TRBD1 (6 bases). CDR3 protein: CAWTARGEKLFF. For the CDR3, the DNA is TGTGCCTGGACTGCGAGGGGGGAAAAACTGTTTTTT.